This T cell receptor beta chain comes out of a study of blood T cell repertoires in COVID-19. In the original processing: Amplifying reference gene primers gave estimates of nucleated cell counts. TCRdb keeps only in-frame clones here, not all; method: immunoSEQ multiplex PCR. V and J calls and clone size are given by that table; D and trimming were obtained from the DNA. Here the sample spans 75,000 to 100,000 clones, roughly nine tenths being singletons. This CDR3 contains 11 residues. Trimming shortened V by 8 bases and J by 4 bases, and 8 bases separated the two germline ends. Looked up from germline, CDR1 is MNHEY and CDR2 is SVGAGI.

Sequenced input: peripheral blood. This clonotype was obtained from a man between 65 and 85 years old with acute or convalescent COVID-19. The J gene is TRBJ1-2, the V gene TRBV6-5, with D maybe TRBD1 (5 bases). The CDR3 loop reads CASAGPYGYTF. In nucleotides, the CDR3 is TGTGCCAGCGCGGGGCCCTATGGCTACACCTTC.